The TCR beta chain under discussion was sequenced for a study of T cell responses to AZD1222 COVID-19 vaccine. TCRdb keeps only in-frame clones here, not all; method: immunoSEQ multiplex PCR. In the table there are about 150,000 clones, 90% to 95% of which are singletons. Germline assignment: CDR1 LNHDA and CDR2 SQIVND (reference sequence). The CDR3 contains 13 residues. The germline V and J ends were trimmed by 6 bases and 4 bases, with 9 bases remaining between them. The gene calls are TRBV19 and TRBJ2-2, with D possibly being TRBD1 (5 bases). Sequencing was performed on peripheral blood, taken on day 0 of AZD1222 vaccination. This receptor was taken from an adult in good health. The DNA of the CDR3 is TGTGCCAGTAGCCAGGGTTTCACCGGGGAGCTGTTTTTT. It codes for CASSQGFTGELFF.